This T cell receptor beta chain was sequenced during a study of blood T cell repertoires in COVID-19. Study-wide background: The United States, Italy and Spain provided the acute and convalescent COVID-19 samples. PBMCs, B-cell-depleted T cells, or T cells provided the cDNA or gDNA that made up the material.

As handled by the study authors: Estimates of nucleated cell counts were drawn from the amplification of reference gene primers. Sequencing used immunoSEQ multiplex PCR; TCRdb keeps in-frame clones, though not all of them. V and J calls and clone size are as listed in that table; D and trimming were resolved from the DNA. The table shows some 73,000 clones, with 80% to 95% occurring only once. The CDR3 is made up of 16 amino acids. Germline V gives CDR1 LNHNV, CDR2 YYDKDF (reference sequence). V gave up 4 bases and J gave up 1 base; unmatched junction bases: 9. This sequence joins TRBV15 and TRBJ1-1, with 7 bases fitting TRBD1. Sequenced material: peripheral blood. The source is a human donor in a cohort sampled during active COVID-19. The CDR3 loop reads CATSTPLGGGNTEAFF. CDR3 coding DNA: TGTGCCACCAGCACACCCCTAGGGGGCGGGAACACTGAAGCTTTCTTT.